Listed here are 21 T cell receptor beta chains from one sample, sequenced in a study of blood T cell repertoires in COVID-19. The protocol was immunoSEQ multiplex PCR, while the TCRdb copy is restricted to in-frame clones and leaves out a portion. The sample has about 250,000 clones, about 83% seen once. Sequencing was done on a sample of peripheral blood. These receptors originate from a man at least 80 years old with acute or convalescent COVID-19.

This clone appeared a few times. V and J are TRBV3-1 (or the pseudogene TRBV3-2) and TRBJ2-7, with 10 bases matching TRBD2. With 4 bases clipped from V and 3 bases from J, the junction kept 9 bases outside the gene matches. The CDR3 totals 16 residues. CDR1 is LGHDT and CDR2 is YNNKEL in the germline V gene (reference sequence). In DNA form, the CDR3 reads TGTGCCAGCAGCCGCGCCGTAGCGGGGGGCCACTACGAGCAGTACTTC. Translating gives CASSRAVAGGHYEQYF.

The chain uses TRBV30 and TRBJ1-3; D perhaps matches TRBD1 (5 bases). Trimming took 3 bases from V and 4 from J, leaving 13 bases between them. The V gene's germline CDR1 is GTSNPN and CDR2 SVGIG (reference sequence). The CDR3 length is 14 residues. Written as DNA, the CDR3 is TGTGCCTGGAGAGTGGGGGGTGGAGGAAACACCATATATTTT. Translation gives CAWRVGGGGNTIYF.

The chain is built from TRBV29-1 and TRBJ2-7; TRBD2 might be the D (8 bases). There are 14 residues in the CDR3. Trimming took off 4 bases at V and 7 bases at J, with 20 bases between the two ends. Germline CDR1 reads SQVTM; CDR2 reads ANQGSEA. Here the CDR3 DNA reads TGCAGCGTTGCCCGGGAGGGGGCTCCGGGGGAGCAGTACTTC. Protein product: CSVAREGAPGEQYF.

The CDR3 protein is CATSDHASGTTYNEQFF. CDR3 in DNA: TGTGCCACCAGTGACCATGCTAGCGGAACAACCTACAATGAGCAGTTCTTC. The chain recombines TRBV24-1 with TRBJ2-1; the match to TRBD2 covers 7 bases. V lost 4 bases and J lost 2; bases outside the gene matches: 10. Germline V gene lookup returns CDR1 KGHDR and CDR2 SFDVKD. The length of the CDR3 is 17 residues.

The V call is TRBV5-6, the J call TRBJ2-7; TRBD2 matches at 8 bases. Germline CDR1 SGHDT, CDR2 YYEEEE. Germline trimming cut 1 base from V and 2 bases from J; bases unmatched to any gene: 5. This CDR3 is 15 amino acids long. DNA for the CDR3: TGTGCCAGCAGCTTGTTCTCGGGAGGGCCCTACGAGCAGTACTTC. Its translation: CASSLFSGGPYEQYF. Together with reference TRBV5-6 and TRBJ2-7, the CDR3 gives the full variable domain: DAGVTQSPTHLIKTRGQQVTLRCSPKSGHDTVSWYQQALGQGPQFIFQYYEEEERQRGNFPDRFSGHQFPNYSSELNVNALLLGDSALYLCASSLFSGGPYEQYFGPGTRLTVT.

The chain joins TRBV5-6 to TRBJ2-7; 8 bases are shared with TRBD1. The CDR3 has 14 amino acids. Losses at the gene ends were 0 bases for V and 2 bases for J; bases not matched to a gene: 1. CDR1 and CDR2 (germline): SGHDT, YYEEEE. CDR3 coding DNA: TGTGCCAGCAGCTTGGGACAGGGGCCCTACGAGCAGTACTTC. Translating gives CASSLGQGPYEQYF. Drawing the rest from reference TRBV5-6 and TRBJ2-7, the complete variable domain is DAGVTQSPTHLIKTRGQQVTLRCSPKSGHDTVSWYQQALGQGPQFIFQYYEEEERQRGNFPDRFSGHQFPNYSSELNVNALLLGDSALYLCASSLGQGPYEQYFGPGTRLTVT.

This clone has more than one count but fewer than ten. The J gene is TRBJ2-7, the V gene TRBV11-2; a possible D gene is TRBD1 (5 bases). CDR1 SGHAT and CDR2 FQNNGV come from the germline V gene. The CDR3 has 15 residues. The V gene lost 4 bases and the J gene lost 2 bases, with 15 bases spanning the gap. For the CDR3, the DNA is TGTGCCAGCAGCTGGACACCATCCGAGCCCTACGAGCAGTACTTC. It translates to CASSWTPSEPYEQYF.

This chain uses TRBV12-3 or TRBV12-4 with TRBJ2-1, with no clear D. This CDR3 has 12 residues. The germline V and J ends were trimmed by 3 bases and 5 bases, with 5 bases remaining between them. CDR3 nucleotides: TGTGCCAGCAGTTTTATAAACAATGAGCAGTTCTTC. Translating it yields CASSFINNEQFF.

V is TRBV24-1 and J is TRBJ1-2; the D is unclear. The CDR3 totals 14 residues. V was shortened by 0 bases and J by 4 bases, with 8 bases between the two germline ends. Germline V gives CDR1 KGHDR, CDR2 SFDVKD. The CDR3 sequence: CATSDLGQSYGYTF. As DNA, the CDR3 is TGTGCCACCAGTGATTTGGGGCAGAGCTATGGCTACACCTTC.

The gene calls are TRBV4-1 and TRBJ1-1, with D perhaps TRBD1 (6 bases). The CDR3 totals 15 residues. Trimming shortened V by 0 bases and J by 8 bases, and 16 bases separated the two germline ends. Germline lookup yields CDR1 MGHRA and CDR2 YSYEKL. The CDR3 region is CASSQDVRGSLEAFF. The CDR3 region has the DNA TGCGCCAGCAGCCAAGATGTGAGGGGGAGCTTAGAAGCTTTCTTT.

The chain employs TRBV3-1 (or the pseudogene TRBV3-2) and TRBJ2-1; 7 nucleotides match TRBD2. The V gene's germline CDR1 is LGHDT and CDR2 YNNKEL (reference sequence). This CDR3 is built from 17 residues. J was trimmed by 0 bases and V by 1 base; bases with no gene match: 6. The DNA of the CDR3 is TGTGCCAGCAGCCAAGTGGCTGGACTAGTCTCCTACAATGAGCAGTTCTTC. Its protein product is CASSQVAGLVSYNEQFF.

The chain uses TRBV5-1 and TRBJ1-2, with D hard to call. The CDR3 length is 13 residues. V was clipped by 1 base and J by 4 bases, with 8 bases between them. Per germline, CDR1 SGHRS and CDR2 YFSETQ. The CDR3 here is CASSLSGAYGYTF. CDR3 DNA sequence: TGCGCCAGCAGCTTGTCGGGTGCCTATGGCTACACCTTC. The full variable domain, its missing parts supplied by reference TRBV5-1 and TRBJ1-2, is KAGVTQTPRYLIKTRGQQVTLSCSPISGHRSVSWYQQTPGQGLQFLFEYFSETQRNKGNFPGRFSGRQFSNSRSEMNVSTLELGDSALYLCASSLSGAYGYTFGSGTRLTVV.

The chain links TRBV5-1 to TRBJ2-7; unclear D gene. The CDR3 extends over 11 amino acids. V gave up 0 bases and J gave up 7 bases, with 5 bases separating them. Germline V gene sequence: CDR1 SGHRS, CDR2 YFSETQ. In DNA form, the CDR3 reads TGCGCCAGCAGCTTGGGTGAGGAGCAGTACTTC. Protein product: CASSLGEEQYF.

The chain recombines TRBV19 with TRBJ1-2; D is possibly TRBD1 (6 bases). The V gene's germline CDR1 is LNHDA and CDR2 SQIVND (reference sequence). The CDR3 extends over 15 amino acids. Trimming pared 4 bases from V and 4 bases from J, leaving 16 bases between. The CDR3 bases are TGTGCCAGTAGTACCACGGGGGGCTCGGCCTATGGCTACACCTTC. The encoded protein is CASSTTGGSAYGYTF. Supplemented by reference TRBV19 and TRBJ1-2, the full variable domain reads DGGITQSPKYLFRKEGQNVTLSCEQNLNHDAMYWYRQDPGQGLRLIYYSQIVNDFQKGDIAEGYSVSREKKESFPLTVTSAQKNPTAFYLCASSTTGGSAYGYTFGSGTRLTVV.

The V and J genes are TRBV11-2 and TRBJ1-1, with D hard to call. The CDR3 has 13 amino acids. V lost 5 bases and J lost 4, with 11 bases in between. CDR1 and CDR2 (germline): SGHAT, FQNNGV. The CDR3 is CASSHTGVTEAFF. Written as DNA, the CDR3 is TGTGCCAGCAGCCACACCGGGGTCACTGAAGCTTTCTTT.

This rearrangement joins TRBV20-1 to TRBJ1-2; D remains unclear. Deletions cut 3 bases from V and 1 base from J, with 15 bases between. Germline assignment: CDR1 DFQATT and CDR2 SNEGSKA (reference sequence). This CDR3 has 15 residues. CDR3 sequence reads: CSASFPRDYNYGYTF. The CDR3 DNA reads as TGCAGTGCTAGTTTCCCCAGAGACTATAACTATGGCTACACCTTC.

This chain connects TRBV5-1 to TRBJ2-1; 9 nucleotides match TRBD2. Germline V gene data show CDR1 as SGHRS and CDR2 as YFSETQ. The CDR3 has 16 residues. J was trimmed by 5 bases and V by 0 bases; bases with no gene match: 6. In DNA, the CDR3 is TGCGCCAGCAGCTTGGTGGCTAGCGGGGCTAACAATGAGCAGTTCTTC. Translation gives CASSLVASGANNEQFF.

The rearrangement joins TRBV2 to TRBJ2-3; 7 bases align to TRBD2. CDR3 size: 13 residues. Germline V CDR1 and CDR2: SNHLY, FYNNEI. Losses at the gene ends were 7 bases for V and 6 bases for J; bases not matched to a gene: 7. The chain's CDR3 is CASTLVAGDTQYF. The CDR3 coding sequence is TGTGCCAGCACGTTGGTAGCGGGTGATACGCAGTATTTT.

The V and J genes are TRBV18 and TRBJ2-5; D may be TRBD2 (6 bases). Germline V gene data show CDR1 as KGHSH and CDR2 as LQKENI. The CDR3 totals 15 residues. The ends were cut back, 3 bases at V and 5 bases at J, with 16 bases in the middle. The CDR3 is CASSPPGPGGETQYF. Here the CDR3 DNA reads TGTGCCAGCTCACCGCCTGGACCCGGAGGGGAGACCCAGTACTTC. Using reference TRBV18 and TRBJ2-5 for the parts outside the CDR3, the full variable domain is NAGVMQNPRHLVRRRGQEARLRCSPMKGHSHVYWYRQLPEEGLKFMVYLQKENIIDESGMPKERFSAEFPKEGPSILRIQQVVRGDSAAYFCASSPPGPGGETQYFGPGTRLLVL.

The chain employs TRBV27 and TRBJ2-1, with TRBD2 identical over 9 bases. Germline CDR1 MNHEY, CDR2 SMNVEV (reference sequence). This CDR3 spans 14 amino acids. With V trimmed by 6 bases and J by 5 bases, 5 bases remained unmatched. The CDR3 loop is CASRSAGGNNEQFF. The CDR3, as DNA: TGTGCCAGCAGGTCTGCGGGAGGGAACAATGAGCAGTTCTTC.

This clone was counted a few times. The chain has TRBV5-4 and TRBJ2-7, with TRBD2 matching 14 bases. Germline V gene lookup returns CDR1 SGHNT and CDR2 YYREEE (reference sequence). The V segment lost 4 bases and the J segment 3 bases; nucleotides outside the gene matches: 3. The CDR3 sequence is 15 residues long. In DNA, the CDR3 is TGTGCCAGCAGCGGGGGACTAGCGGGGGACTACGAGCAGTACTTC. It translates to CASSGGLAGDYEQYF.